The clone carrying this T cell receptor beta chain was found once. Its antigen remains unidentified. Sequenced by immunoSEQ multiplex PCR; TCRdb stores in-frame clones only, minus some. The sample includes approximately 5,100 clones, roughly 84% seen only once; the top ten take around 7.5%. CDR1 LNHDA and CDR2 SQIVND come from the germline V gene (reference sequence). Between the trimmed V and J ends, which lost 6 bases and 1 base, there was a span of 3 bases. The CDR3 covers 11 residues. This sample was taken from a study of T cells in pancreatic ductal adenocarcinoma. The selected patients with pancreatic ductal adenocarcinoma had surgery but no neoadjuvant therapy. The study's findings and limits: Tumor-versus-blood clonality comparisons may be biased toward lower tumor diversity. Blood had more productive templates and roughly 7.5-fold more unique clonotypes than tumor. The resected pancreatic cancer cohort was biased toward the minority with early-stage disease.

The chain links TRBV19 to TRBJ1-1; D is ambiguous. Sequencing was done on a sample of pancreatic tumor tissue. This receptor was identified in a human donor with pancreatic ductal adenocarcinoma. The donor label of this sample is uncertain. The CDR3 nucleotides read TGTGCCAGTAGAGAGAACACTGAAGCTTTCTTT. As protein: CASRENTEAFF.